This TCR beta chain was obtained from a study of identical twins. Study-wide points: Researchers caution that invariant MAIT and iNKT cells could partly confound zero-insertion analyses.

For this clonotype: The antigen is not known.

Germline V CDR1 and CDR2: MNHNS, SASEGT. V was trimmed by 6 bases and J by 5 bases, leaving 16 bases between them. The CDR3 runs to 14 residues. Template switching added a universal primer site; cDNA carried unique molecular identifiers. Each CDR3 protein gets one entry after TCRdb re-called the 5' RACE reads with MiXCR. Seen here are hundreds of thousands of distinct CDR3 sequences, roughly 20% observed once, and the top ten hold 4% to 4.5%. This sample was shared with a second study, whose subject was T cells expressing NK-cell markers. From that second work: HCMV seropositivity characterized most of the eight sequenced donors, and seronegativity one.

This sequence originates from a woman aged 18-29 years in good health. The specimen sequenced was PBMCs. The V and J genes are TRBV6-1 and TRBJ2-5; TRBD2 is a possible D gene (5 bases). CDR3 residues: CASRRGPFGETQYF. The CDR3 bases are TGTGCCAGCAGGCGCGGGCCCTTTGGTGAGACCCAGTACTTC.